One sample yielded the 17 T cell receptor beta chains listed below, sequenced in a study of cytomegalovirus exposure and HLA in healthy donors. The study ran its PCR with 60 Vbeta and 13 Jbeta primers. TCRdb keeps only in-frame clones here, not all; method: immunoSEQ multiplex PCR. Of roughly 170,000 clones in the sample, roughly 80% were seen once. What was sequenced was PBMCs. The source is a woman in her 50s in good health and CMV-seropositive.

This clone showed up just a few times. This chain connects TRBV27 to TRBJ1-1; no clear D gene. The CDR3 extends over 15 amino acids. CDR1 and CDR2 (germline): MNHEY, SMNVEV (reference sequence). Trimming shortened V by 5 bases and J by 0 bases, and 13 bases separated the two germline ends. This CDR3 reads CASSPRKRMNTEAFF. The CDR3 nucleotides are TGTGCCAGCAGTCCCCGCAAGAGAATGAACACTGAAGCTTTCTTT.

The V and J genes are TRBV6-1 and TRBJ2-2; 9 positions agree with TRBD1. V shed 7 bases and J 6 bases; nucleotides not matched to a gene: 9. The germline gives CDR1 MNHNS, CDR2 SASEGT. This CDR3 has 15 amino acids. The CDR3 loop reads CASMGTGQTSGELFF. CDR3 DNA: TGTGCCAGCATGGGGACAGGGCAAACTTCCGGGGAGCTGTTTTTT.

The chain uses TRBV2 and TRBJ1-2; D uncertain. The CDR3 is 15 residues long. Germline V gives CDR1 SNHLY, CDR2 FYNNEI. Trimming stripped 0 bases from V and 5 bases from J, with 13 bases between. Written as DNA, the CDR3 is TGTGCCAGCAGTGAAGCCGGCGGACTGGCGTATGGCTACACCTTC. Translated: CASSEAGGLAYGYTF.

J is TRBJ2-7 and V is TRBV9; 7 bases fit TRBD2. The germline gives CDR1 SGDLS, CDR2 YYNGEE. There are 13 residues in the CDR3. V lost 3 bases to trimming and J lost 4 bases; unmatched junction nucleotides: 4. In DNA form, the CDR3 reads TGTGCCAGCAGCGCGTCTAGCGGATACGAGCAGTACTTC. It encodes CASSASSGYEQYF.

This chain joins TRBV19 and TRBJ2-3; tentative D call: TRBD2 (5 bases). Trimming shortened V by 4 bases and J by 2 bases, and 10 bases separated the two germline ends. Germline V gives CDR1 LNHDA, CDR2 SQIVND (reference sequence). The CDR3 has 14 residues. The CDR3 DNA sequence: TGTGCCAGTAGTAGGACTGCAGACACAGATACGCAGTATTTT. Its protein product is CASSRTADTDTQYF.

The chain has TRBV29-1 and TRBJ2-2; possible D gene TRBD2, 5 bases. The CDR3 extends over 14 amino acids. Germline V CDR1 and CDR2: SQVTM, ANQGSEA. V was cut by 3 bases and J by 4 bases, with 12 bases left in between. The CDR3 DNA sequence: TGCAGCGTTGAGAGGGTTGGGCGCACCGGGGAGCTGTTTTTT. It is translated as CSVERVGRTGELFF.

CDR3 amino acids: CASSLEQRGGQETQYF. In DNA form, the CDR3 reads TGCGCCAGCAGCTTGGAGCAGCGGGGGGGTCAAGAGACCCAGTACTTC. The gene calls are TRBV5-1 and TRBJ2-5; 10 bases fit TRBD2. V gave up 0 bases and J gave up 2 bases; unmatched junction bases: 4. This CDR3 has 16 residues. Germline assignment: CDR1 SGHRS and CDR2 YFSETQ.

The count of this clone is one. Here the CDR3 DNA reads TGTGCCAGTAGTAGCGGGAGAAGGTCCAATGAGCAGTTCTTC. Protein sequence: CASSSGRRSNEQFF. The J gene is TRBJ2-1, the V gene TRBV19, with TRBD2 matching over 7 bases. CDR1 is LNHDA, CDR2 SQIVND, per germline (reference sequence). The CDR3 has 14 residues. V lost 4 bases to trimming and J lost 6 bases; unmatched junction nucleotides: 6.

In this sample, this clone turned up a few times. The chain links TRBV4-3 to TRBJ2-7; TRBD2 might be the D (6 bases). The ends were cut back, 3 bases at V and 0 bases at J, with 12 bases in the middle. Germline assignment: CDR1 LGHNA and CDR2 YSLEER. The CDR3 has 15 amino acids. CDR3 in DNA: TGCGCCAGCAGCCATTCTGCCGGGAGCTCCTACGAGCAGTACTTC. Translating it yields CASSHSAGSSYEQYF.

This CDR3 is CASSLGSYNEQFF. CDR3 in DNA: TGCGCCAGCAGCTTGGGTAGTTACAATGAGCAGTTCTTC. The V and J genes are TRBV5-1 and TRBJ2-1; D remains unclear. The CDR3 loop spans 13 amino acids. Trimming stripped 0 bases from V and 4 bases from J, with 5 bases between. Germline V CDR1 and CDR2: SGHRS, YFSETQ.

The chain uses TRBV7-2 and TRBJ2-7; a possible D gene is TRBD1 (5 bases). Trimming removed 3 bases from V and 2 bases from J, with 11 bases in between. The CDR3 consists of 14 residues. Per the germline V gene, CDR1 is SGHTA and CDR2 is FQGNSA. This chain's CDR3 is CASSFHQGPYEQYF. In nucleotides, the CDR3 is TGTGCCAGCAGCTTCCACCAGGGCCCCTACGAGCAGTACTTC.

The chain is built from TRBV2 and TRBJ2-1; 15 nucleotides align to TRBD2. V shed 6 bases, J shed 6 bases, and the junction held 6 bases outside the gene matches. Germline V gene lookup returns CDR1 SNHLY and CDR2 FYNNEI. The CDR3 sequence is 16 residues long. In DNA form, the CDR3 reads TGTGCCAGCAGCCCCCCGGGACTAGCGGGGGGCAATGAGCAGTTCTTC. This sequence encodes CASSPPGLAGGNEQFF.

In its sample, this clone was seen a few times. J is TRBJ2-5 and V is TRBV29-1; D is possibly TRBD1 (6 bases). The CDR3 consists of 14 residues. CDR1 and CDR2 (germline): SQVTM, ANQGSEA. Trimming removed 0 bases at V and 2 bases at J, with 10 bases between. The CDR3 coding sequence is TGCAGCGTTGAAGATGGACAGAAGCAAGAGACCCAGTACTTC. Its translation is CSVEDGQKQETQYF.

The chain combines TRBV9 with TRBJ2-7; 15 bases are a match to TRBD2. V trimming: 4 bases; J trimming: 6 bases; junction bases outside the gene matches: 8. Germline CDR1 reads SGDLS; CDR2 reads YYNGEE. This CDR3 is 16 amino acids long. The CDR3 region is CASSSRTSGGAIEQYF. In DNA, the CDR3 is TGTGCCAGCAGCTCACGGACTAGCGGGGGGGCCATCGAGCAGTACTTC.

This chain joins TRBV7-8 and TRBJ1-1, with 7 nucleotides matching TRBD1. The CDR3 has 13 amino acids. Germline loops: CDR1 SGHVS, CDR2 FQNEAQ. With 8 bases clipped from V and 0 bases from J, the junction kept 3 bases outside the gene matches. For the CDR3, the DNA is TGTGCCAGCCGGGACAGTTTGAACACTGAAGCTTTCTTT. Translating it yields CASRDSLNTEAFF.

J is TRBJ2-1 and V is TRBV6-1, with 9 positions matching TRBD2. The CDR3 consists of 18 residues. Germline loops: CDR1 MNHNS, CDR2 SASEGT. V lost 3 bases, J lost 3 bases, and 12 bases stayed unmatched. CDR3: CASSDGPLTSGRYNEQFF. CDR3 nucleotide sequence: TGTGCCAGCAGTGATGGCCCACTGACTAGCGGCCGCTACAATGAGCAGTTCTTC.

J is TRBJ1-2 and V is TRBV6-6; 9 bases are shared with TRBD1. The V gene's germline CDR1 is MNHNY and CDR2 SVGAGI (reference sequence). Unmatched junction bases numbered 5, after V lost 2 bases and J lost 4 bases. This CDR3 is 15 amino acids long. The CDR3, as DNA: TGTGCCAGCAGTTACGGGACAGGGAACCTCTATGGCTACACCTTC. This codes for CASSYGTGNLYGYTF.